The next 6 T cell receptor beta chains were all read from a single sample in a study of blood T cell repertoires in COVID-19. Libraries were prepared by immunoSEQ multiplex PCR; TCRdb keeps only in-frame clonotypes and omits some of them. The sample records roughly 150,000 clones, around 90% being singletons. What was sequenced was peripheral blood. The receptors here all came from a man aged 18 to 35 with acute or convalescent COVID-19.

CDR3 sequence reads: CASSLGQKVGNTIYF. DNA of the CDR3: TGCGCCAGCAGCTTGGGGCAGAAAGTAGGAAACACCATATATTTT. The chain couples TRBV5-1 to TRBJ1-3; D gene uncertain. This CDR3 is 15 amino acids long. With 0 bases removed from V and 4 bases from J, the gap between germline ends came to 11 bases. Germline V gene sequence: CDR1 SGHRS, CDR2 YFSETQ.

This clone was counted once. The chain joins TRBV12-3 or TRBV12-4 to TRBJ1-5, with D hard to call. The CDR3 has 13 amino acids. The V end was cut by 6 bases, the J end by 3 bases, with 9 bases between. The CDR3 DNA sequence: TGTGCCAGCAGACCAGGAATCAATCAGCCCCAGCATTTT. It specifies CASRPGINQPQHF.

In its sample, this clone was seen once. Other DNA sequences in the same sample also yield this CDR3. The rearrangement joins TRBV5-1 to TRBJ2-7; 9 bases are a match to TRBD1. This CDR3 is built from 15 residues. J gave up 5 bases and V 0 bases, and 6 bases lay outside the gene matches. Germline-derived CDR1 and CDR2 are SGHRS and YFSETQ. CDR3 nucleotides: TGCGCCAGCAGCTTGGGACAGGGGGGGCCGCACGAGCAGTACTTC. This codes for CASSLGQGGPHEQYF.

The chain combines TRBV19 with TRBJ1-4; 7 nucleotides line up with TRBD1. Germline V gives CDR1 LNHDA, CDR2 SQIVND (reference sequence). There are 18 residues in the CDR3. The V gene end was trimmed by 5 bases and the J gene end by 0 bases; junction bases not matched to a gene: 12. In DNA form, the CDR3 reads TGTGCCAGTAGTTTTGCGACAGGGTTAGAGGCAACTAATGAAAAACTGTTTTTT. Translated: CASSFATGLEATNEKLFF.

This clone was observed a single time. The genes are TRBV11-3 and TRBJ2-3, with D possibly being TRBD2 (6 bases). Germline loops: CDR1 SGHNT, CDR2 YENEEA. This CDR3 has 16 residues. V lost 0 bases to trimming and J lost 3 bases, with 13 bases between them. This CDR3 reads CASSLDFGGATDTQYF. DNA of the CDR3: TGTGCCAGCAGCTTAGATTTCGGAGGGGCAACAGATACGCAGTATTTT.

The chain joins TRBV4-1 to TRBJ2-3, with 7 bases that match TRBD2. The germline gives CDR1 MGHRA, CDR2 YSYEKL. This CDR3 has 14 amino acids. V shed 5 bases and J 6 bases; nucleotides not matched to a gene: 8. CDR3 amino acids: CASSAEGAGDTQYF. The CDR3 region has the DNA TGCGCCAGCAGCGCGGAGGGAGCGGGGGATACGCAGTATTTT.